This T cell receptor beta chain comes out of a study of T cell responses to AZD1222 COVID-19 vaccine. Study observations and caveats: The study sampled repertoires only after the peak T cell response. Spike-specific TCR breadth and depth grew following two AZD1222 doses.

Sequenced by immunoSEQ multiplex PCR; TCRdb stores in-frame clones only, minus some. The repertoire includes approximately 97,000 clones, roughly 84% of them detected once, and 15% to 20% sits in the top ten. Trimming left V 5 bases short and J 4 bases short, with 11 bases between. This CDR3 contains 13 residues. Points on this clone: Its matching antigen is unknown.

The TCR sequence derives from an adult in good health. The gene calls are TRBV12-3 or TRBV12-4 and TRBJ1-1; no firm D call. Sequenced material: peripheral blood, taken on day 0 of AZD1222 vaccination. CDR3 region: CASSIGSGTEAFF. The CDR3 region has the DNA TGTGCCAGCAGTATTGGTTCGGGCACTGAAGCTTTCTTT.